One sample yielded the 10 T cell receptor beta chains listed below, sequenced in a study of CD8 T cells in Susac syndrome. With random hexamers, roughly 0.5 to 1 ug RNA was reverse transcribed. Each CDR3 protein gets one entry after TCRdb re-called the immunoSEQ multiplex PCR reads with MiXCR. The table includes roughly 200,000 distinct CDR3 sequences, 91% detected once. Sequencing used CD4+ T cells from PBMCs. These receptors all stem from a human donor with Susac syndrome.

This clonotype was recorded only once. This chain joins TRBV15 and TRBJ2-1; 7 positions match TRBD2. Losses at the gene ends were 0 bases for V and 0 bases for J; bases not matched to a gene: 2. Per germline, CDR1 LNHNV and CDR2 YYDKDF (reference sequence). The CDR3 is 16 amino acids. In nucleotides, the CDR3 is TGTGCCACCAGCAGAGACCAGCGGGGCTCCTACAATGAGCAGTTCTTC. Translated: CATSRDQRGSYNEQFF.

Only one count was recorded for this clonotype. CDR3: CASLAELSYNEQFF. The CDR3 bases are TGTGCCAGCCTGGCGGAGCTCTCCTACAATGAGCAGTTCTTC. V is TRBV2 and J is TRBJ2-1; D uncertain. This CDR3 spans 14 amino acids. In germline, CDR1 is SNHLY, CDR2 FYNNEI. Trimming left V 8 bases short and J 0 bases short, with 11 bases between.

CDR3 sequence (DNA): TGTGCCAGCAGGGGCTCCCCAGGGGGCTCAGGGAATTGGCAGAGCGGGGAGCTGTTTTTT. Translating gives CASRGSPGGSGNWQSGELFF. The V gene is TRBV2, the J gene TRBJ2-2; TRBD1 matches 8 bases. This CDR3 contains 20 residues. The germline CDR1 and CDR2 sequences are SNHLY and FYNNEI. V lost 6 bases and J lost 7; bases outside the gene matches: 25.

This rearrangement joins TRBV2 to TRBJ2-1; tentatively, D is TRBD2 (7 bases). Germline CDR1 SNHLY, CDR2 FYNNEI. The CDR3 spans 14 residues. V was pared by 8 bases and J by 1 base, with 12 bases between. The CDR3 DNA is TGTGCCAGCGGGGGGGGCGGGTCCTACAATGAGCAGTTCTTC. Residues: CASGGGGSYNEQFF. Using reference TRBV2 and TRBJ2-1 for the parts outside the CDR3, the full variable domain is EPEVTQTPSHQVTQMGQEVILRCVPISNHLYFYWYRQILGQKVEFLVSFYNNEISEKSEIFDDQFSVERPDGSNFTLKIRSTKLEDSAMYFCASGGGGSYNEQFFGPGTRLTVL.

This clonotype appeared once. J is TRBJ2-7 and V is TRBV5-5; possible D gene TRBD1, 5 bases. With 4 bases removed from V and 0 bases from J, the gap between germline ends came to 11 bases. The CDR3 totals 14 residues. Looked up from germline, CDR1 is SGHKS and CDR2 is YYEKEE (reference sequence). Here the CDR3 DNA reads TGTGCCAGCAGCGTGACAGCTAACTCCTACGAGCAGTACTTC. Residues: CASSVTANSYEQYF.

The CDR3 DNA is TGTGCCAGCAGTGATGGGATCGGTGAGCAGTTCTTC. As protein: CASSDGIGEQFF. The gene calls are TRBV2 and TRBJ2-1; D unresolved. The V and J ends lost 3 bases and 9 bases respectively, with 9 bases between them. CDR3 length equals 12 residues. Germline V gene data show CDR1 as SNHLY and CDR2 as FYNNEI.

This sequence joins TRBV20-1 and TRBJ2-7; D is possibly TRBD2 (6 bases). The V end was cut by 6 bases, the J end by 4 bases, with 19 bases between. The CDR3 runs to 14 residues. Germline CDR1 is DFQATT and CDR2 is SNEGSKA (reference sequence). The CDR3 loop reads CSATGENDFYEQYF. In nucleotides, the CDR3 is TGCAGTGCCACGGGGGAAAACGACTTTTACGAGCAGTACTTC.

J is TRBJ2-7 and V is TRBV12-3 or TRBV12-4, with unresolved D. The CDR3 loop spans 13 amino acids. Trimming stripped 7 bases from V and 2 bases from J, with 12 bases between. CDR3 bases: TGTGCCAGCACACGGACGGAAACCTACGAGCAGTACTTC. As protein: CASTRTETYEQYF.

The rearrangement joins TRBV19 to TRBJ1-1; maybe TRBD1 (5 bases). Germline CDR1 is LNHDA and CDR2 is SQIVND (reference sequence). V gave up 9 bases and J gave up 5 bases, with 16 bases separating them. The CDR3 is made up of 13 amino acids. CDR3 residues: CASYSTVGTEAFF. CDR3 DNA sequence: TGTGCCAGCTACTCGACAGTAGGGACTGAAGCTTTCTTT.

The chain has TRBV24-1 and TRBJ2-3, with 12 nucleotides matching TRBD2. Germline CDR1 KGHDR, CDR2 SFDVKD. The CDR3 loop spans 17 amino acids. The V and J ends lost 4 bases and 10 bases, in that order; junction bases with no gene match: 14. The CDR3 reads CATSDGRLAGALDAQYF. Here the CDR3 DNA reads TGTGCCACCAGTGACGGAAGACTAGCGGGAGCTCTCGATGCGCAGTATTTT.